The 19 T cell receptor beta chains given below trace back to one sample, sequenced in a study of T cell clonality in common variable immunodeficiency. Profiled with immunoSEQ multiplex PCR; TCRdb holds only in-frame clones, not every one. The specimen gives 51,000 or so clones without singletons; the ten biggest hold just over 2%. The sample was peripheral blood mononuclear cells. The source of these receptors is a person between 18 and 75 years old in good health.

This clone was counted ten times or more. The CDR3 is cut off 3 residues early in the read; its end comes from the germline J gene. This sequence joins TRBV7-8 and TRBJ2-7, with D perhaps matching TRBD1 (6 bases). V lost 1 base to trimming and J lost 5 bases, with 18 bases between them. The CDR3 spans 16 residues. The germline CDR1 and CDR2 sequences are SGHVS and FQNEAQ. CDR3 sequence reads: CASSLVPGARAHEQYF. The sequenced part of the CDR3 DNA is TGTGCCAGCAGCTTAGTGCCAGGGGCGAGGGCCCACGAG.

This clone was counted ten times or more. The CDR3 extends 3 residues past the end of the read, so its final part is completed from the germline J gene. This chain joins TRBV29-1 and TRBJ1-6; tentatively, D is TRBD1 (6 bases). There are 13 residues in the CDR3. Germline V gene data show CDR1 as SQVTM and CDR2 as ANQGSEA. The ends were cut back, 7 bases at V and 5 bases at J, with 12 bases in the middle. The CDR3 sequence: CSAQDSDNSPLHF. The sequenced CDR3 bases are TGCAGCGCACAGGACAGCGATAATTCACCC. Together with reference TRBV29-1 and TRBJ1-6, the CDR3 gives the full variable domain: SAVISQKPSRDICQRGTSLTIQCQVDSQVTMMFWYRQQPGQSLTLIATANQGSEATYESGFVIDKFPISRPNLTFSTLTVSNMSPEDSSIYLCSAQDSDNSPLHFGNGTRLTVT.

This clone has at least ten counts. The sequenced fragment ends 3 residues before the CDR3 boundary, so the rest is inferred from the germline J gene. This chain uses TRBV18 with TRBJ2-7; TRBD2 matches 7 bases. V lost 2 bases, J lost 5 bases, and 12 bases stayed unmatched. Germline V CDR1 and CDR2: KGHSH, LQKENI. The CDR3 is made up of 16 amino acids. The CDR3 bases that were read are TGTGCCAGCTCACCATGGGGAGCGGGAATCAGGAACGAG. This gives the protein CASSPWGAGIRNE. The complete CDR3 sequence is CASSPWGAGIRNEQYF.

This clone has a count of ten or more. Read data end 3 residues before the CDR3 end; the end is taken from the germline J gene. The V gene is TRBV24-1, the J gene TRBJ1-5, with TRBD1 matching over 9 bases. Trimming took 3 bases from V and 5 from J; bases not matched to a gene: 10. The CDR3 runs 17 residues. Germline V gene data show CDR1 as KGHDR and CDR2 as SFDVKD. The covered CDR3 bases are TGTGCCACCAGTGATCCGAGGACAGGGGATGGCGATCAGCCC. It yields the protein CATSDPRTGDGDQP. The whole CDR3 region reads CATSDPRTGDGDQPQHF.

In its sample, this clone was seen a few times. Other DNA sequences of this sample code for an identical CDR3. CDR3 bases read: TGCAGCGCCATGGACTTCAACGAG. Translation gives CSAMDFNE. The CDR3 in its entirety is CSAMDFNEQYF. V usage is TRBV20-1 and J usage is TRBJ2-7, with D maybe TRBD2 (5 bases). The read finishes 3 residues shy of the CDR3 end, and the germline J gene is used to complete it. This CDR3 region has 11 residues. The germline gives CDR1 DFQATT, CDR2 SNEGSKA (reference sequence).

In its sample, this clone was seen many times. The CDR3 extends 3 residues past the end of the read, so its final part is completed from the germline J gene. V and J are TRBV7-3 and TRBJ2-3; 11 bases map to TRBD2. The trim removed 2 bases at V and 3 bases at J, leaving 4 bases unmatched. CDR3 length: 16 residues. Germline V lookup: CDR1 SGHTA, CDR2 FQGTGA. The DNA read from the CDR3 is TGTGCCAGCAGCTTATGGCTAGCGGGGGGAACAGATACG. This codes for CASSLWLAGGTDT. The entire CDR3 reads CASSLWLAGGTDTQYF.

This clone was counted many times. The DNA ends 3 residues before the CDR3 does, and the rest of the CDR3 is filled in from the germline J gene. V and J are TRBV20-1 and TRBJ2-3; 8 positions agree with TRBD2. Germline CDR1 and CDR2: DFQATT and SNEGSKA (reference sequence). The CDR3 covers 12 residues. J was trimmed by 4 bases and V by 5 bases; bases with no gene match: 2. The sequenced CDR3 bases are TGCAGTGCTTCGACTAGCGCAGATACG. Translated, it gives CSASTSADT. The whole CDR3 protein reads CSASTSADTQYF.

This clone was counted many times. CDR3 DNA (partial): TGCGCCAGCAGTCCCCCTATCCATGAG. It yields the protein CASSPPIHE. The whole CDR3 reads CASSPPIHEQFF. The chain has TRBV10-2 and TRBJ2-1; no clear D. The CDR3 end falls 3 residues outside the read, so it is completed with the germline J gene. The germline V and J ends were trimmed by 5 bases and 8 bases, with 10 bases remaining between them. Germline V gene data show CDR1 as WSHSY and CDR2 as SAAADI. The CDR3 covers 12 residues.

This clone was recorded many times. The read is 3 residues too short to cover the CDR3 end, so that end is filled in from the germline J gene. This chain uses TRBV20-1 with TRBJ2-3, with 14 positions matching TRBD2. The CDR3 covers 19 residues. The ends lost 1 base at V and 2 bases at J; junction bases unmatched: 11. CDR1 is DFQATT and CDR2 is SNEGSKA in the germline V gene (reference sequence). The chain's CDR3 is CSARGAMGLAGEPTDTQYF. CDR3 DNA (partial): TGCAGTGCTAGAGGGGCTATGGGACTAGCGGGAGAGCCCACAGATACG.

This clone was recorded many times. Incomplete CDR3 DNA: TGTGCCAGCAGCTCCCGGGACAGAGCCCAGAATGAG. Amino acids: CASSSRDRAQNE. The entire CDR3 sequence reads CASSSRDRAQNEQFF. The chain is built from TRBV7-2 and TRBJ2-1; 7 nucleotides match TRBD1. The CDR3 end falls 3 residues outside the read, so it is completed with the germline J gene. The CDR3 covers 15 residues. V gave up 4 bases and J gave up 7 bases; unmatched junction bases: 10. CDR1 and CDR2 from the germline V gene are SGHTA and FQGNSA.

Ten or more counts support this clone. The CDR3 is cut off 3 residues early in the read; its end comes from the germline J gene. V usage is TRBV20-1 and J usage is TRBJ2-3, with 11 bases that match TRBD2. Trimming cost V 5 bases and J 2 bases; bases outside gene matches: 6. Germline CDR1 and CDR2: DFQATT and SNEGSKA (reference sequence). The length of the CDR3 is 15 residues. CDR3 DNA, as far as it was read: TGCAGTGCTGGTTTTAGCGGGGGGGCCACAGATACG. It yields the protein CSAGFSGGATDT. The entire CDR3 is CSAGFSGGATDTQYF.

This clone was counted a few times. The read ends 3 residues early relative to the CDR3; the germline J gene fills the gap. The chain carries TRBV30 and TRBJ1-2; D is unresolved. Germline V gene sequence: CDR1 GTSNPN, CDR2 SVGIG (reference sequence). This CDR3 contains 15 residues. CDR3 DNA (partial): TGTGCCTGGAGTGTCGGGGTATCTTTTACCTACGAC. Translating gives CAWSVGVSFTYD. The full-length CDR3 reads as CAWSVGVSFTYDYTF.

The sample holds many counts of this clone. The read halts 3 residues ahead of the CDR3 end, with the missing end drawn from the germline J gene. The chain links TRBV5-1 to TRBJ2-7; 11 positions match TRBD2. With 3 bases clipped from V and 1 base from J, the junction kept 9 bases outside the gene matches. Per the germline V gene, CDR1 is SGHRS and CDR2 is YFSETQ. The CDR3 extends over 17 amino acids. CDR3 amino acids: CASSWGGLADRSYEQYF. The covered CDR3 bases are TGCGCCAGCAGCTGGGGGGGACTAGCGGATAGATCCTACGAG.

Ten or more counts support this clone. The read ends 3 residues shy of where the CDR3 ends; the end is completed using the germline J gene. The chain recombines TRBV19 with TRBJ1-4; D perhaps matches TRBD1 (6 bases). The V and J ends lost 8 bases and 4 bases respectively, with 11 bases between them. The CDR3 sequence is 13 residues long. CDR1 is LNHDA and CDR2 is SQIVND in the germline V gene (reference sequence). The DNA read from the CDR3 is TGTGCCAGTTCGCAGGGGATTAATGAAAAA. Residues: CASSQGINEK. From start to end, the CDR3 is CASSQGINEKLFF.

This clone appeared many times. With the read ending 3 residues before the CDR3 end, the germline J gene is used to fill in that end. The rearrangement links TRBV23-1 to TRBJ2-3; maybe TRBD1 (6 bases). TRBV23-1 is assigned to the ORF class and has an uncertain function. V was shortened by 7 bases and J by 1 base, with 15 bases between the two germline ends. This CDR3 is 15 amino acids long. The CDR3 DNA, read in part, is TGCGCCAGCAACTCCCGGCCAGGGGGCACAGATACG. It specifies CASNSRPGGTDT. The whole CDR3 sequence is CASNSRPGGTDTQYF.

This clone came up many times. Read sequence stops 3 residues before the CDR3 end, and the germline J gene provides the missing end. This chain joins TRBV5-1 and TRBJ1-1, with 9 bases lining up with TRBD1. V lost 4 bases and J lost 6; bases outside the gene matches: 7. Germline V gives CDR1 SGHRS, CDR2 YFSETQ. This CDR3 contains 14 residues. The CDR3 bases that were read are TGCGCCAGCAGCGGTCGACAGGGGGGGGCTGAA. This sequence encodes CASSGRQGGAE. The whole CDR3 reads CASSGRQGGAEAFF.

Remarks on this clone: The read falls 3 residues short of the CDR3 end, and the missing part is taken from the germline J gene. The chain joins TRBV5-1 to TRBJ2-3; weak D call: TRBD1 (5 bases). The ends were cut back, 0 bases at V and 0 bases at J, with 11 bases in the middle. This CDR3 spans 16 amino acids. The germline gives CDR1 SGHRS, CDR2 YFSETQ. The CDR3 loop is CASSLVTQGSTDTQYF. The part of the CDR3 DNA that was read is TGCGCCAGCAGCTTGGTTACCCAGGGTAGCACAGATACG.

This clone was counted ten times or more. The sequence runs out 3 residues before the end of the CDR3; the remainder is reconstructed from the germline J gene. J is TRBJ1-1 and V is TRBV7-9; D not resolved. Trimming stripped 7 bases from V and 2 bases from J, with 14 bases between. Germline values: CDR1 SEHNR, CDR2 FQNEAQ (reference sequence). The CDR3 is 14 amino acids. Partial CDR3 DNA: TGTGCCAGCACCCTACGGGGTGCTAACACTGAA. Protein: CASTLRGANTE. In full, the CDR3 reads CASTLRGANTEAFF.

This clone was picked up many times. The CDR3 goes on 3 residues after the read ends, and that part is filled in from the germline J gene. The chain joins TRBV20-1 to TRBJ1-2; possibly TRBD1 for D (6 bases). The CDR3 sequence is 14 residues long. The V and J ends lost 5 bases and 4 bases respectively, with 17 bases between them. Germline values: CDR1 DFQATT, CDR2 SNEGSKA (reference sequence). The CDR3: CSADSRQGIYGYTF. The sequenced part of the CDR3 DNA is TGCAGTGCTGACTCGCGGCAGGGGATCTATGGC.